This TCR beta chain was identified in a study of long-term antiretroviral therapy in people with HIV. With 3 bases removed from V and 2 bases from J, the gap between germline ends came to 7 bases. In germline, CDR1 is SGHNT, CDR2 YENEEA. This CDR3 is 13 amino acids long. Running of the v3.0 immunoSEQ assay took place at survey level. The assay was immunoSEQ multiplex PCR, and TCRdb's table has in-frame clones only and misses some. This sample has tens of thousands of clones, with about 90% found just once. The receptor was derived from a man in his fifties or sixties with HIV. The specimen comprised unsorted PBMCs, sampled 2 years after starting antiretroviral therapy. The chain carries TRBV11-3 and TRBJ2-5; D remains unclear. This chain's CDR3 is CASSFWRQETQYF. The DNA for the CDR3 is TGTGCCAGCAGCTTCTGGCGACAAGAGACCCAGTACTTC.